This TCR beta chain was obtained from a study of beta chain features in type 1 diabetes. Study-level information: Healthy donors, compared against patients, showed similar age, gender and cell yields.

The authors sorted CD4+ naive, central memory, regulatory and stem cell-like memory cells via CD45RO/CCR7/CD25/CD127/CD95/CD27. The entirety of the isolated RNA underwent reverse transcription, so expressed TCRB transcripts were sequenced. Using immunoSEQ multiplex PCR, the repertoire was profiled, and TCRdb retains in-frame clones only, with some absent. The table shows roughly 300,000 clones, with 7% to 10% occurring only once. Whole-study findings and limits: A greater similarity of naive, central memory and Treg TCRB repertoires was seen among patients than among healthy donors. Type 1 diabetes patients had moderately but significantly shorter TCRB CDR3s in all four CD4+ subsets.

Note on this clone: Its specificity is not known. Relative to the germline gene, one junction end is altered; a read error may explain this.

Germline loops: CDR1 SSHAT, CDR2 FNYEAQ (reference sequence). The CDR3 loop spans 13 amino acids. J is TRBJ2-3 and V is TRBV7-7; D uncertain. This receptor was obtained from a man younger than 45 with type 1 diabetes. The sample consisted of central memory CD4+ T cells from blood. CDR3 DNA sequence: TGTGCTAGCAGCCAAGACTGGACAGATACGCAGTATTTT. Encoded protein: CASSQDWTDTQYF.